The subject of this entry is one T cell receptor (beta chain). The data were taken from a study of blood T cell repertoires in COVID-19. The V gene's germline CDR1 is SGHTS and CDR2 YDEGEE. V shed 0 bases and J 4 bases; nucleotides not matched to a gene: 3. The CDR3 extends over 17 amino acids. Some clones are missing from TCRdb's copy, which holds only in-frame ones; the method was immunoSEQ multiplex PCR. This table has 45,000 to 50,000 clones, 88% appearing once. The chain joins TRBV5-8 to TRBJ2-1, with 14 bases identical to TRBD2. Sequences were obtained from peripheral blood. The receptor was derived from a man aged 45 to 65 with active COVID-19. CDR3 residues: CASSLARTSGGYNEQFF. CDR3 nucleotide sequence: TGTGCCAGCAGCTTGGCACGGACTAGCGGGGGGTACAATGAGCAGTTCTTC.